Below are 24 T cell receptor beta chains sequenced from a single sample in a study of cytomegalovirus exposure and HLA in healthy donors. The PCR had 60 Vbeta and 13 Jbeta primers. Measured with immunoSEQ multiplex PCR; TCRdb has only the in-frame clones, and not every one. The sample has about 120,000 clones; over 60% are singletons. The sequenced material came from PBMCs. All receptors come from a man aged 25 to 40 in good health and CMV-seropositive.

The chain is built from TRBV28 and TRBJ2-3, with 12 bases that match TRBD2. The CDR3 covers 17 residues. J was trimmed by 3 bases and V by 3 bases; bases with no gene match: 7. Germline V lookup: CDR1 MDHEN, CDR2 SYDVKM. The CDR3 nucleotides are TGTGCCAGCAGTTTCCCCATGACTAGCGGGAGTACAGATACGCAGTATTTT. Amino acid sequence: CASSFPMTSGSTDTQYF.

Note on this clone: Different DNA sequences within this sample yield the same CDR3. The chain carries TRBV6-5 and TRBJ2-2; 7 bases align to TRBD1. CDR1 and CDR2 from the germline V gene are MNHEY and SVGAGI. Unmatched junction bases numbered 4, after V lost 6 bases and J lost 0 bases. CDR3 length: 15 residues. The CDR3 bases are TGTGCCAGCAGCTACAGGGGCCCGAACACCGGGGAGCTGTTTTTT. It yields the protein CASSYRGPNTGELFF.

This chain joins TRBV30 and TRBJ1-5; a possible D gene is TRBD1 (6 bases). CDR1 and CDR2 from the germline V gene are GTSNPN and SVGIG (reference sequence). V was pared by 2 bases and J by 0 bases, with 11 bases between. The CDR3 spans 15 residues. This CDR3 is CAWSSQGNSNQPQHF. In DNA, the CDR3 is TGTGCCTGGAGTTCACAGGGAAATAGCAATCAGCCCCAGCATTTT.

Remarks on this clone: The junction departs from the called germline gene at one end, perhaps through a read error. The genes are TRBV6-1 and TRBJ2-6; D may be TRBD1 (5 bases). Germline V gene data show CDR1 as MNHNS and CDR2 as SASEGT. CDR3 size: 15 residues. The CDR3 coding sequence is TGTGCCAGCAGCCGGGTGGGGTCTGGGGCCAACGGCCTGACTTTC. Amino acid sequence: CASSRVGSGANGLTF.

The table lists this clone with a few counts. The chain employs TRBV5-4 and TRBJ2-5; D may be TRBD2 (6 bases). V was pared by 6 bases and J by 0 bases, with 12 bases between. The CDR3 totals 14 residues. CDR1 SGHNT and CDR2 YYREEE come from the germline V gene (reference sequence). CDR3 sequence: CASTLRGYQETQYF. The CDR3 DNA reads TGTGCCAGCACCCTACGGGGGTACCAAGAGACCCAGTACTTC.

The CDR3 is CASSPGQVDEQYF. CDR3 in DNA: TGTGCCAGCAGTCCTGGACAGGTAGACGAGCAGTACTTC. The gene calls are TRBV2 and TRBJ2-7; TRBD1 matches 7 bases. The CDR3 spans 13 residues. Trimming at V came to 5 bases and at J to 5 bases, leaving 6 bases not matched to a gene. From germline, CDR1 is SNHLY and CDR2 FYNNEI.

V is TRBV10-2 and J is TRBJ2-1, with TRBD1 matching over 7 bases. V shed 9 bases and J 7 bases; nucleotides not matched to a gene: 12. Germline CDR1 WSHSY, CDR2 SAAADI. The CDR3 has 14 amino acids. CDR3 amino acids: CASSTGFFRNEQFF. As DNA, the CDR3 is TGCGCCAGTTCGACAGGGTTCTTTAGGAATGAGCAGTTCTTC.

The genes are TRBV5-8 and TRBJ2-1; D ambiguous. CDR1 is SGHTS, CDR2 YDEGEE, per germline. The ends were cut back, 5 bases at V and 1 base at J, with 10 bases in the middle. The CDR3 is 14 residues long. This CDR3 reads CASSTPGSYNEQFF. In DNA form, the CDR3 reads TGTGCCAGCAGTACGCCCGGGTCCTACAATGAGCAGTTCTTC.

The gene calls are TRBV27 and TRBJ2-3; TRBD1 matches at 7 bases. This CDR3 comprises 13 residues. V was clipped by 10 bases and J by 3 bases; unmatched bases: 7. Germline values: CDR1 MNHEY, CDR2 SMNVEV (reference sequence). CDR3 amino acids: CATQGQNTDTQYF. The CDR3 DNA follows: TGTGCCACACAGGGGCAAAATACAGATACGCAGTATTTT.

This chain uses TRBV11-3 with TRBJ1-1; TRBD1 aligns across 8 bases. The CDR3 consists of 13 residues. Trimming cost V 6 bases and J 5 bases; bases outside gene matches: 5. Looked up from germline, CDR1 is SGHNT and CDR2 is YENEEA. In DNA form, the CDR3 reads TGTGCCAGCAGTCGGGGACAGGCGACTGAAGCTTTCTTT. Translating it yields CASSRGQATEAFF. The variable domain in full, completed from reference TRBV11-3 and TRBJ1-1, reads EAGVVQSPRYKIIEKKQPVAFWCNPISGHNTLYWYLQNLGQGPELLIRYENEEAVDDSQLPKDRFSAERLKGVDSTLKIQPAELGDSAVYLCASSRGQATEAFFGQGTRLTVV.

This chain connects TRBV18 to TRBJ2-1; 7 positions match TRBD2. Per the germline V gene, CDR1 is KGHSH and CDR2 is LQKENI. CDR3 length: 20 residues. Germline trimming cut 3 bases from V and 2 bases from J; bases unmatched to any gene: 19. CDR3 in DNA: TGTGCCAGCTCACCGACCTCGCCCGCGGGAGAATTATGGGCCTACAATGAGCAGTTCTTC. As protein: CASSPTSPAGELWAYNEQFF.

The chain has TRBV5-8 and TRBJ2-1; TRBD1 matches 8 bases. From germline, CDR1 is SGHTS and CDR2 YDEGEE. V was pared by 0 bases and J by 5 bases, with 1 base of the junction left unmatched. The CDR3 is 14 residues long. This CDR3 is CASSLVDRDNEQFF. In DNA, the CDR3 is TGTGCCAGCAGCTTGGTGGACAGGGACAATGAGCAGTTCTTC.

V is TRBV9 and J is TRBJ2-1; 7 bases fit TRBD2. Germline loops: CDR1 SGDLS, CDR2 YYNGEE. The V segment lost 3 bases and the J segment 4 bases; nucleotides outside the gene matches: 13. The CDR3 spans 17 residues. The CDR3 sequence is CASSGNPRGGGYNEQFF. The CDR3 DNA is TGTGCCAGCAGCGGTAATCCTAGAGGCGGGGGTTACAATGAGCAGTTCTTC.

In regard to this clone: Other DNA sequences in the same sample also yield this CDR3. This rearrangement joins TRBV30 to TRBJ2-3, with D possibly TRBD2 on 5 matching bases. The CDR3 spans 12 residues. CDR1 and CDR2 from the germline V gene are GTSNPN and SVGIG (reference sequence). V lost 2 bases to trimming and J lost 3 bases, with 6 bases between them. In nucleotides, the CDR3 is TGTGCCTGGAGTCGGAGGACAGATACGCAGTATTTT. It translates to CAWSRRTDTQYF.

The CDR3 DNA is TGTGCCAGCAGTTTTGGACTAGCGGGAGCCCCGAACACCGGGGAGCTGTTTTTT. Translating it yields CASSFGLAGAPNTGELFF. V and J are TRBV28 and TRBJ2-2; 13 bases line up with TRBD2. The CDR3 length is 18 residues. CDR1 is MDHEN and CDR2 is SYDVKM in the germline V gene. The V and J ends lost 3 bases and 0 bases, in that order; junction bases with no gene match: 4.

The rearrangement links TRBV11-3 to TRBJ2-7, with TRBD1 matching over 7 bases. This CDR3 has 13 amino acids. Germline lookup yields CDR1 SGHNT and CDR2 YENEEA. V shed 0 bases and J 6 bases; nucleotides not matched to a gene: 2. CDR3 residues: CASSLDRTGEQYF. The CDR3 DNA reads as TGTGCCAGCAGCTTAGACCGGACAGGCGAGCAGTACTTC.

This clone was recorded a few times. One junction end does not reproduce the germline sequence, and a read error may be involved. The chain carries TRBV5-1 and TRBJ1-5; D perhaps matches TRBD1 (6 bases). This CDR3 contains 14 residues. Germline V gene sequence: CDR1 SGHRS, CDR2 YFSETQ. The CDR3 loop reads CASSPDSSYQPQHF. CDR3 DNA: TGCGCCAGCAGCCCGGACAGTAGCTATCAGCCCCAGCATTTT.

V is TRBV5-1 and J is TRBJ2-7, with 12 bases that match TRBD2. The trim removed 4 bases at V and 1 base at J, leaving 9 bases unmatched. The CDR3 is 17 amino acids. The germline gives CDR1 SGHRS, CDR2 YFSETQ. The CDR3 DNA follows: TGCGCCAGCAGCGTGGGACTAGCGGGCGCATTTTCCTACGAGCAGTACTTC. Its protein product is CASSVGLAGAFSYEQYF. Variable domain in full (rest from reference TRBV5-1 and TRBJ2-7): KAGVTQTPRYLIKTRGQQVTLSCSPISGHRSVSWYQQTPGQGLQFLFEYFSETQRNKGNFPGRFSGRQFSNSRSEMNVSTLELGDSALYLCASSVGLAGAFSYEQYFGPGTRLTVT.

CDR3 loop: CASSPQRVQGFFEKLFF. CDR3 bases: TGTGCCAGCTCACCACAACGGGTCCAGGGGTTCTTTGAAAAACTGTTTTTT. The chain is built from TRBV18 and TRBJ1-4, with TRBD1 as a possible D gene (6 bases). Germline CDR1 and CDR2: KGHSH and LQKENI. CDR3 length equals 17 residues. The germline V and J ends were trimmed by 1 base and 7 bases, with 19 bases remaining between them.

This sequence joins TRBV7-9 and TRBJ1-1; no clear D. V lost 2 bases and J 1 base, leaving 8 bases between the germline ends. The CDR3 has 14 amino acids. Germline lookup yields CDR1 SEHNR and CDR2 FQNEAQ (reference sequence). CDR3: CASSLTMPNTEAFF. The CDR3 DNA sequence: TGTGCCAGCAGCTTAACTATGCCGAACACTGAAGCTTTCTTT.

V usage is TRBV19 and J usage is TRBJ2-3, with 7 bases matching TRBD2. After removal of 0 bases from V and 6 bases from J, the junction contained 9 bases not matched to a gene. CDR1 and CDR2 from the germline V gene are LNHDA and SQIVND (reference sequence). The CDR3 covers 16 residues. Here the CDR3 DNA reads TGTGCCAGTAGTATAGATCTTGGACTAGTGTCGGATACGCAGTATTTT. The encoded protein is CASSIDLGLVSDTQYF. The full variable domain, completed using reference TRBV19 and TRBJ2-3, is DGGITQSPKYLFRKEGQNVTLSCEQNLNHDAMYWYRQDPGQGLRLIYYSQIVNDFQKGDIAEGYSVSREKKESFPLTVTSAQKNPTAFYLCASSIDLGLVSDTQYFGPGTRLTVL.

The gene calls are TRBV15 and TRBJ2-5; D is undetermined. CDR3 length: 12 amino acids. Germline V gene sequence: CDR1 LNHNV, CDR2 YYDKDF (reference sequence). Trimming took 0 bases from V and 5 from J, leaving 4 bases between them. CDR3 in amino acids: CATSRDGETQYF. The CDR3 nucleotides are TGTGCCACCAGCAGAGATGGCGAGACCCAGTACTTC. The full variable domain, rest sourced from reference TRBV15 and TRBJ2-5, is DAMVIQNPRYQVTQFGKPVTLSCSQTLNHNVMYWYQQKSSQAPKLLFHYYDKDFNNEADTPDNFQSRRPNTSFCFLDIRSPGLGDTAMYLCATSRDGETQYFGPGTRLLVL.

This rearrangement joins TRBV27 to TRBJ1-2; 9 bases are shared with TRBD1. This CDR3 has 15 amino acids. V was pared by 5 bases and J by 3 bases, with 7 bases of the junction left unmatched. CDR1 MNHEY and CDR2 SMNVEV come from the germline V gene (reference sequence). The CDR3 DNA follows: TGTGCCAGCAGTCGACTAGACAGGGGGTACTATGGCTACACCTTC. Its protein is CASSRLDRGYYGYTF.

With regard to this clone: One end of the junction is discordant with germline, which a read error may explain. V usage is TRBV14 and J usage is TRBJ1-2, with TRBD1 matching 7 bases. The CDR3 totals 13 residues. The V gene's germline CDR1 is SGHDN and CDR2 FVKESK. The CDR3 DNA reads TGTGCCAGCAGACTAGCTTCCGGGACAGTTACTTTCTTC. Encoded protein: CASRLASGTVTFF.